These 8 T cell receptor beta chains originate from one sample sequenced in a study of regulatory T cells in long-lasting Graves disease. The authors built TCR beta libraries using iRepertoire HTBI primers and Arm-PCR of CDR3 regions. TCRdb re-derived calls from the multiplex PCR reads in MiXCR, one entry per CDR3 protein. The sample lists about 470,000 distinct CDR3 sequences, roughly 21% occurring once. Time point: persistent/refractory GD, antithyroid drugs over 5 years with positive TRAb. Generation of the TCR library employed RNA extracted from PBMCs. The specimen comprised peripheral blood mononuclear cells (PBMCs), sampled when the disease was refractory, from a patient treated with antithyroid drugs. The source is a female donor with Graves disease.

This clonotype was counted many times. The chain links TRBV6-5 to TRBJ2-7; 12 positions match TRBD2. The ends lost 2 bases at V and 0 bases at J; junction bases unmatched: 5. The germline V gene encodes CDR1 MNHEY and CDR2 SVGAGI. CDR3 length equals 17 residues. CDR3 sequence (DNA): TGTGCCAGCAGTTACAGGCTAGCGGGAGGGAACTCCTACGAGCAGTACTTC. Translating it yields CASSYRLAGGNSYEQYF.

This clonotype was seen a single time. A clone one base away is much larger, so this may be a read error. The rearrangement uses TRBV7-2 and TRBJ2-5; D not resolved. This CDR3 comprises 13 residues. The germline V gene has CDR1 SGHTA and CDR2 FQGNSA. As DNA, the CDR3 is TGTGCCAACAGCGCCAACCTAGGGGAGACCCAGTACTTC. Translating it yields CANSANLGETQYF. The variable domain in full, completed from reference TRBV7-2 and TRBJ2-5, reads GAGVSQSPSNKVTEKGKDVELRCDPISGHTALYWYRQSLGQGLEFLIYFQGNSAPDKSGLPSDRFSAERTGGSVSTLTIQRTQQEDSAVYLCANSANLGETQYFGPGTRLLVL.

This clonotype was counted at least ten times. The chain combines TRBV28 with TRBJ2-2; 7 bases map to TRBD1. The junction had 13 bases not matched to a gene; V was cut back by 7 bases and J by 2 bases. Germline V gene lookup returns CDR1 MDHEN and CDR2 SYDVKM. The CDR3 loop spans 17 amino acids. The CDR3 DNA is TGTGCCAGCACCCCGGGCAGGGGGAAGAGCAACACCGGGGAGCTGTTTTTT. Its translation: CASTPGRGKSNTGELFF.

The chain uses TRBV9 and TRBJ2-5; no clear D. Trimming left V 0 bases short and J 6 bases short, with 15 bases between. The CDR3 runs to 15 residues. CDR1 is SGDLS and CDR2 is YYNGEE in the germline V gene. CDR3 sequence (DNA): TGTGCCAGCAGCGTAGATGTCGGCGTCCGACAGACCCAGTACTTC. This codes for CASSVDVGVRQTQYF.

This clonotype was seen at least ten times. V is TRBV16 and J is TRBJ1-1; 7 bases are shared with TRBD1. V shed 4 bases, J shed 4 bases, and the junction held 12 bases outside the gene matches. Germline loops: CDR1 KGHSY, CDR2 FQNENV. This CDR3 has 16 residues. CDR3: CASSPPGQASGTEAFF. The CDR3 nucleotides are TGTGCCAGCAGCCCCCCCGGACAGGCTTCTGGCACTGAAGCTTTCTTT.

This clonotype was counted at least ten times. This chain links TRBV28 with TRBJ1-1, with D maybe TRBD1 (6 bases). The length of the CDR3 is 13 residues. The germline V gene has CDR1 MDHEN and CDR2 SYDVKM. Trimming cost V 5 bases and J 7 bases, with 14 bases left between them. CDR3 sequence reads: CASSPGGRREAFF. As DNA, the CDR3 is TGTGCCAGCAGTCCCGGGGGGCGACGTGAAGCTTTCTTT.

This clonotype was picked up a small number of times. J is TRBJ2-6 and V is TRBV9; 13 bases agree with TRBD2. Germline V CDR1 and CDR2: SGDLS, YYNGEE. The ends lost 0 bases at V and 2 bases at J; junction bases unmatched: 5. The CDR3 length is 19 residues. Here the CDR3 DNA reads TGTGCCAGCAGCGTAGTCGGACTAGCGGGAGACGCTGGGGCCAACGTCCTGACTTTC. It translates to CASSVVGLAGDAGANVLTF.

CDR3 protein: CASSWLGSYEQYF. The CDR3 DNA reads TGTGCCAGCAGTTGGTTGGGCTCCTACGAGCAGTACTTC. The chain couples TRBV6-5 to TRBJ2-7; no reliable D call. The CDR3 contains 13 residues. Germline lookup yields CDR1 MNHEY and CDR2 SVGAGI. V dropped 4 bases and J dropped 0 bases, with 7 bases sitting between them.